What follows are 7 T cell receptor beta chains derived from one specimen sequenced in a study of shared clonotypes between healthy human individuals. Repertoires were generated with immunoSEQ multiplex PCR, while TCRdb's copy carries only in-frame clones and drops some. The repertoire holds fewer than 3 million clones, 85% to 95% seen once, with 0.3% to 0.4% in the top ten. Source material: naive CD4+ T cells from PBMCs. Subset: CD45RA+ positively selected. The source of these receptors is a man between 18 and 35 years old in good health. Some clones in this sample may be carry-over from other donors' samples.

This clone has only one observation. This chain links TRBV5-1 with TRBJ2-3; 7 bases match TRBD1. The ends lost 6 bases at V and 2 bases at J; junction bases unmatched: 6. The CDR3 totals 14 residues. The germline V gene encodes CDR1 SGHRS and CDR2 YFSETQ. In DNA, the CDR3 is TGCGCCAGCAAATCGGACAGGACCACAGATACGCAGTATTTT. Amino acid sequence: CASKSDRTTDTQYF.

The V gene is TRBV5-1, the J gene TRBJ2-7, with D possibly TRBD2 on 5 matching bases. The germline CDR1 and CDR2 sequences are SGHRS and YFSETQ. Trimming took 2 bases from V and 3 from J, leaving 12 bases between them. The CDR3 runs to 14 residues. The CDR3 nucleotides are TGCGCCAGCAGCTTTCGGACTCTAGACTACGAGCAGTACTTC. As protein: CASSFRTLDYEQYF. Filled out from reference TRBV5-1 and TRBJ2-7, the complete variable domain reads KAGVTQTPRYLIKTRGQQVTLSCSPISGHRSVSWYQQTPGQGLQFLFEYFSETQRNKGNFPGRFSGRQFSNSRSEMNVSTLELGDSALYLCASSFRTLDYEQYFGPGTRLTVT.

The chain joins TRBV6-5 to TRBJ2-3, with 7 bases lining up with TRBD2. This CDR3 has 15 amino acids. Germline V gene data show CDR1 as MNHEY and CDR2 as SVGAGI. The J segment lost 5 bases and the V segment lost 6 bases, leaving 11 bases of the junction unmatched. The DNA of the CDR3 is TGTGCCAGCAGGCGACAGTTATTAGCGGGAGATACGCAGTATTTT. The encoded protein is CASRRQLLAGDTQYF.

V usage is TRBV11-2 and J usage is TRBJ2-2; TRBD2 agrees at 9 bases. Trimming cost V 3 bases and J 2 bases; bases outside gene matches: 4. The CDR3 has 16 amino acids. CDR1 SGHAT and CDR2 FQNNGV come from the germline V gene. The CDR3 DNA reads TGTGCCAGCAGCTTCGTAGCGGGAGACAACACCGGGGAGCTGTTTTTT. Amino acid sequence: CASSFVAGDNTGELFF.

V usage is TRBV6-1 and J usage is TRBJ1-4; perhaps TRBD1 as D (5 bases). Trimming cost V 5 bases and J 8 bases, with 15 bases left between them. This CDR3 spans 14 amino acids. Per the germline V gene, CDR1 is MNHNS and CDR2 is SASEGT. The CDR3 protein is CASSPDRSSEKLFF. The CDR3 DNA sequence: TGTGCCAGCAGTCCCGACAGAAGTTCCGAAAAACTGTTTTTT.

This sequence joins TRBV11-1 and TRBJ1-3, with D perhaps matching TRBD1 (6 bases). Trimming removed 5 bases at V and 4 bases at J, with 12 bases between. This CDR3 is 14 amino acids long. The germline V gene encodes CDR1 SGHAT and CDR2 FQDESV (reference sequence). CDR3 region: CASSPGTLGNTIYF. The DNA of the CDR3 is TGTGCCAGCAGCCCCGGGACACTCGGAAACACCATATATTTT. Full variable domain (missing parts from reference TRBV11-1 and TRBJ1-3): EAEVAQSPRYKITEKSQAVAFWCDPISGHATLYWYRQILGQGPELLVQFQDESVVDDSQLPKDRFSAERLKGVDSTLKIQPAELGDSAMYLCASSPGTLGNTIYFGEGSWLTVV.

J is TRBJ2-4 and V is TRBV19; TRBD1 agrees at 9 bases. The CDR3 loop spans 19 amino acids. Germline V CDR1 and CDR2: LNHDA, SQIVND (reference sequence). V dropped 4 bases and J dropped 1; count of bases not matched to a gene: 14. CDR3 protein: CASSTTGTGTAAAKNIQYF. Here the CDR3 DNA reads TGTGCCAGTAGTACCACCGGGACAGGGACAGCAGCGGCCAAAAACATTCAGTACTTC.